This section outlines one T cell receptor beta chain sequence together with its context. The antigen remains unidentified. Sample-barcoded 5' priming and a J-beta primer mix drove a second PCR of roughly 7 to 11 cycles. A single record per CDR3 protein comes from TCRdb applying MiXCR to the 5' RACE reads. The table includes about 630,000 distinct CDR3 sequences, more than 20% detected once. The CDR3 loop spans 14 amino acids. The germline V and J ends were trimmed by 1 base and 1 base, with 6 bases remaining between them. Germline CDR1 and CDR2: SEHNR and FQNEAQ (reference sequence). This specimen belongs to a study of blood T cells in healthy people across ages. Overall study findings and caveats: In older individuals, TCR beta diversity per million T cells was lower, falling roughly linearly with age.

The V call is TRBV7-9, the J call TRBJ2-3; D is undetermined. This TCR was recovered from a man aged 65-85 years in good health. The sequencing sample was made of blood. CDR3 DNA: TGTGCCAGCAGCTTAGTGGCACGCACAGATACGCAGTATTTT. It specifies CASSLVARTDTQYF.